The present TCR beta chain was sequenced within a study of blood T cell repertoires in COVID-19. Study at large: T cells, B-cell-depleted T cells, or PBMCs provided the cDNA or gDNA that served as material.

This clone has just one count. Within 2 weeks before study entry, exposed participants met a COVID-19 case. How the authors handled the data: Quantification of nucleated cells was approximated via reference gene primer amplification. Libraries were prepared by immunoSEQ multiplex PCR; TCRdb keeps only in-frame clonotypes and omits some of them. That table supplies the V and J calls and clone size; D and trimming were determined from the DNA. The sample has fewer than 350,000 clones, 85% to 95% seen once. Germline assignment: CDR1 SGHTA and CDR2 FQGNSA. J gave up 3 bases and V 1 base, and 5 bases lay outside the gene matches. The CDR3 runs to 15 residues.

J is TRBJ1-2 and V is TRBV7-2, with 7 bases matching TRBD1. The receptor was derived from a man aged 40-49 years who had been exposed to COVID-19. What was sequenced was PBMCs or T cells enriched from blood (not recorded which). The CDR3 region is CASSLDAGGHYGYTF. DNA for the CDR3: TGTGCCAGCAGCTTAGATGCAGGGGGTCACTATGGCTACACCTTC.